This passage covers 29 T cell receptor beta chains from one sample sequenced in a study of T cell responses to AZD1222 COVID-19 vaccine. Sequencing was performed with immunoSEQ multiplex PCR; in TCRdb, only in-frame clones are kept and a portion is missing. Of about 140,000 clones listed, approximately 92% are singletons. The sample in question was peripheral blood, obtained 28 days after the second AZD1222 dose. These receptors were obtained from an adult who received the AZD1222 COVID-19 vaccine.

V gene TRBV19 combines with J gene TRBJ1-5; possibly TRBD1 for D (5 bases). Per germline, CDR1 LNHDA and CDR2 SQIVND (reference sequence). V lost 2 bases, J lost 0 bases, and 8 bases lay in between. The CDR3 covers 15 residues. CDR3 loop: CASSIRQSSNQPQHF. In nucleotides, the CDR3 is TGTGCCAGTAGTATACGACAGAGTAGCAATCAGCCCCAGCATTTT.

This clone was observed once. The chain is built from TRBV27 and TRBJ2-1; a possible D gene is TRBD1 (6 bases). CDR1 is MNHEY, CDR2 SMNVEV, per germline (reference sequence). The V gene lost 6 bases and the J gene lost 6 bases, with 12 bases spanning the gap. The CDR3 runs 13 residues. CDR3 DNA sequence: TGTGCCAGCAGCCTCGGACAGTTCAATGAGCAGTTCTTC. Its protein is CASSLGQFNEQFF.

The rearrangement uses TRBV28 and TRBJ1-2; TRBD1 might be the D (5 bases). Trimming took off 6 bases at V and 1 base at J, with 15 bases between the two ends. Per germline, CDR1 MDHEN and CDR2 SYDVKM. The CDR3 consists of 15 residues. The CDR3 coding sequence is TGTGCCAGCAGCCCAGGGACGGGAAGTAACTATGGCTACACCTTC. Its translation: CASSPGTGSNYGYTF.

This chain uses TRBV29-1 with TRBJ2-1, with D possibly being TRBD1 (5 bases). Trimming took off 7 bases at V and 4 bases at J, with 17 bases between the two ends. Germline CDR1 SQVTM, CDR2 ANQGSEA. This CDR3 has 14 residues. CDR3 sequence reads: CSAGPGARYNEQFF. CDR3 in DNA: TGCAGCGCAGGACCTGGGGCGCGGTACAATGAGCAGTTCTTC.

This chain joins TRBV5-6 and TRBJ2-5; D unresolved. The CDR3 spans 11 residues. The germline CDR1 and CDR2 sequences are SGHDT and YYEEEE. V dropped 4 bases and J dropped 5 bases, with 6 bases sitting between them. The CDR3 protein is CASSARETQYF. DNA for the CDR3: TGTGCCAGCAGCGCACGGGAGACCCAGTACTTC.

The gene calls are TRBV28 and TRBJ2-2; 12 nucleotides agree with TRBD2. The V segment lost 6 bases and the J segment 5 bases; nucleotides outside the gene matches: 7. This CDR3 is built from 16 residues. The germline CDR1 and CDR2 sequences are MDHEN and SYDVKM. This CDR3 reads CASSRLAGVSTGELFF. The DNA for the CDR3 is TGTGCCAGCAGCAGACTAGCGGGAGTTTCGACCGGGGAGCTGTTTTTT.

CDR3 in DNA: TGTGCCAGCAGTTACCCACTTAGACAGGCTTTCTTT. The encoded protein is CASSYPLRQAFF. The chain couples TRBV6-2 or TRBV6-3 to TRBJ1-1, with D possibly TRBD1 on 5 matching bases. Looked up from germline, CDR1 is MNHEY and CDR2 is SVGEGT. V lost 2 bases and J lost 11, with 12 bases in between. The length of the CDR3 is 12 residues.

The chain carries TRBV12-5 and TRBJ2-1; no clear D gene. Germline CDR1 LGHNT, CDR2 FRNRAP. V lost 1 base and J 3 bases, leaving 4 bases between the germline ends. This CDR3 has 13 amino acids. The CDR3 DNA follows: TGTGCTAGTGGTTTGGATAGCTACAATGAGCAGTTCTTC. Translating gives CASGLDSYNEQFF.

This chain joins TRBV18 and TRBJ1-2; the match to TRBD1 covers 10 bases. The CDR3 loop spans 16 amino acids. Germline values: CDR1 KGHSH, CDR2 LQKENI. With V trimmed by 1 base and J by 2 bases, 4 bases remained unmatched. Here the CDR3 reads CASSPLGTGENYGYTF. The DNA for the CDR3 is TGTGCCAGCTCACCACTGGGGACAGGGGAGAACTATGGCTACACCTTC.

The count of this clone is one. The rearrangement links TRBV4-2 to TRBJ1-4, with D uncertain. The V and J ends lost 0 bases and 9 bases respectively, with 11 bases between them. Germline V lookup: CDR1 LGHNA, CDR2 YNFKEQ. The CDR3 has 14 residues. The CDR3, as DNA: TGTGCCAGCAGCCAAGATCCTGAGTCGCAAAAACTGTTTTTT. Protein sequence: CASSQDPESQKLFF.

The rearrangement uses TRBV6-4 and TRBJ1-1, with 7 positions matching TRBD1. V lost 6 bases, J lost 4 bases, and 5 bases stayed unmatched. CDR3 size: 13 residues. Germline CDR1 is MRHNA and CDR2 is SNTAGT. The CDR3 sequence is CASSPRGITEAFF. The CDR3, as DNA: TGTGCCAGCAGCCCCAGGGGGATCACTGAAGCTTTCTTT.

The chain links TRBV18 to TRBJ1-4; 8 positions match TRBD1. After removal of 4 bases from V and 2 bases from J, the junction contained 3 bases not matched to a gene. The CDR3 has 15 amino acids. Germline CDR1 KGHSH, CDR2 LQKENI. CDR3 sequence: CASSLGQATNEKLFF. CDR3 DNA sequence: TGTGCCAGCTCACTGGGACAGGCCACTAATGAAAAACTGTTTTTT.

A few counts support this clone. This rearrangement joins TRBV6-5 to TRBJ1-1; possibly TRBD1 for D (5 bases). The CDR3 length is 15 residues. The germline gives CDR1 MNHEY, CDR2 SVGAGI. The germline V and J ends were trimmed by 4 bases and 5 bases, with 17 bases remaining between them. The CDR3 region is CASSSQLGRGTEAFF. The CDR3 DNA follows: TGTGCCAGCAGTTCTCAGCTTGGGAGGGGAACTGAAGCTTTCTTT.

The chain uses TRBV28 and TRBJ2-3; either TRBD1 or TRBD2 may fit D (5 bases each). V lost 8 bases and J lost 1, with 16 bases in between. The V gene's germline CDR1 is MDHEN and CDR2 SYDVKM. The CDR3 is 15 residues long. The CDR3 loop is CASGGGGTGTDTQYF. CDR3 DNA: TGTGCCAGCGGCGGAGGTGGGACCGGCACAGATACGCAGTATTTT.

V and J are TRBV11-2 and TRBJ2-1; D is uncertain. There are 15 residues in the CDR3. CDR1 and CDR2 from the germline V gene are SGHAT and FQNNGV. V lost 0 bases to trimming and J lost 5 bases, with 11 bases between them. This chain's CDR3 is CASSLDTNPDNEQFF. Written as DNA, the CDR3 is TGTGCCAGCAGCTTAGACACGAATCCCGACAATGAGCAGTTCTTC.

J is TRBJ1-6 and V is TRBV7-9; D remains unclear. This CDR3 contains 19 residues. Trimming stripped 3 bases from V and 1 base from J, with 19 bases between. Germline CDR1 and CDR2: SEHNR and FQNEAQ (reference sequence). Written as DNA, the CDR3 is TGTGCCAGCAGCTTGCCCCTAGGATTCGGAGGGTCCTATAATTCACCCCTCCACTTT. Translated: CASSLPLGFGGSYNSPLHF. The complete variable domain, with remaining parts taken from reference TRBV7-9 and TRBJ1-6, reads DTGVSQNPRHKITKRGQNVTFRCDPISEHNRLYWYRQTLGQGPEFLTYFQNEAQLEKSRLLSDRFSAERPKGSFSTLEIQRTEQGDSAMYLCASSLPLGFGGSYNSPLHFGNGTRLTVT.

This rearrangement joins TRBV19 to TRBJ1-5; D is ambiguous. V was trimmed by 1 base and J by 6 bases, leaving 4 bases between them. Germline lookup yields CDR1 LNHDA and CDR2 SQIVND (reference sequence). The length of the CDR3 is 12 residues. DNA for the CDR3: TGTGCCAGTAGTATAGGCGGTCAGCCCCAGCATTTT. Its translation is CASSIGGQPQHF.

The rearrangement links TRBV5-1 to TRBJ1-1, with D possibly matching TRBD1 (5 bases). Trimming removed 0 bases from V and 5 bases from J, with 14 bases in between. The CDR3 contains 15 residues. The V gene's germline CDR1 is SGHRS and CDR2 YFSETQ. DNA of the CDR3: TGCGCCAGCAGCTTGGGAGGGAATCGGGGGACTGAAGCTTTCTTT. It is translated as CASSLGGNRGTEAFF. The full variable domain, with the rest looked up from reference TRBV5-1 and TRBJ1-1, is KAGVTQTPRYLIKTRGQQVTLSCSPISGHRSVSWYQQTPGQGLQFLFEYFSETQRNKGNFPGRFSGRQFSNSRSEMNVSTLELGDSALYLCASSLGGNRGTEAFFGQGTRLTVV.

V and J are TRBV19 and TRBJ1-2; D remains unclear. CDR1 and CDR2 from the germline V gene are LNHDA and SQIVND (reference sequence). The CDR3 loop spans 13 amino acids. Trimming removed 7 bases at V and 0 bases at J, with 9 bases between. CDR3 region: CASTQNTNYGYTF. CDR3 DNA: TGTGCCAGTACACAGAATACTAACTATGGCTACACCTTC.

The rearrangement links TRBV5-1 to TRBJ1-4, with D uncertain. V lost 0 bases, J lost 5 bases, and 11 bases lay in between. There are 15 residues in the CDR3. Germline CDR1 reads SGHRS; CDR2 reads YFSETQ. Here the CDR3 reads CASSLAGSGNEKLFF. The CDR3, as DNA: TGCGCCAGCAGCTTGGCCGGGAGTGGAAATGAAAAACTGTTTTTT.

This chain joins TRBV6-5 and TRBJ2-7, with no clear D. This CDR3 is built from 14 residues. From germline, CDR1 is MNHEY and CDR2 SVGAGI. Trimming pared 0 bases from V and 3 bases from J, leaving 9 bases between. The CDR3 is CASSYSGQSYEQYF. DNA for the CDR3: TGTGCCAGCAGTTACTCGGGTCAGAGCTACGAGCAGTACTTC.

V and J are TRBV5-8 and TRBJ1-4; possible D gene TRBD1, 6 bases. V lost 5 bases and J lost 8, with 10 bases in between. The CDR3 covers 12 residues. Germline V gene sequence: CDR1 SGHTS, CDR2 YDEGEE. Here the CDR3 DNA reads TGTGCCAGCAGAGGGGGGGTCGAAAAACTGTTTTTT. This encodes CASRGGVEKLFF.

The chain uses TRBV7-6 and TRBJ1-5, with TRBD1 identical over 7 bases. The V and J ends lost 4 bases and 0 bases, in that order; junction bases with no gene match: 6. The length of the CDR3 is 16 residues. CDR1 is SGHVS and CDR2 is FNYEAQ in the germline V gene. The CDR3 protein is CASSSQTGNSNQPQHF. The CDR3 region has the DNA TGTGCCAGCAGCTCGCAGACAGGGAATAGCAATCAGCCCCAGCATTTT.

V and J are TRBV6-1 and TRBJ1-3; unclear D gene. V gave up 2 bases and J gave up 3 bases, with 11 bases separating them. The CDR3 is 15 amino acids. The germline V gene has CDR1 MNHNS and CDR2 SASEGT. In nucleotides, the CDR3 is TGTGCCAGCAGTGAAAGGGCGCCGGGTGGAAACACCATATATTTT. Amino acids: CASSERAPGGNTIYF.

The rearrangement uses TRBV30 and TRBJ2-1; D is possibly TRBD1 or TRBD2 (5 bases each). Germline assignment: CDR1 GTSNPN and CDR2 SVGIG (reference sequence). The V gene lost 3 bases and the J gene lost 4 bases, with 13 bases spanning the gap. The CDR3 length is 14 residues. For the CDR3, the DNA is TGTGCCTGGAGCCGACAGTGGGAGTACAATGAGCAGTTCTTC. Its protein product is CAWSRQWEYNEQFF.

This chain links TRBV30 with TRBJ1-5, with TRBD1 identical over 8 bases. The J segment lost 2 bases and the V segment lost 1 base, leaving 28 bases of the junction unmatched. The CDR3 totals 23 residues. Germline V gene sequence: CDR1 GTSNPN, CDR2 SVGIG (reference sequence). The CDR3 protein is CAWSGGYGAGGKGPPGGNQPQHF. The CDR3 DNA follows: TGTGCCTGGAGTGGCGGTTACGGGGCAGGGGGCAAGGGACCCCCCGGGGGCAATCAGCCCCAGCATTTT. Combining the CDR3 with reference TRBV30 and TRBJ1-5 gives the whole variable domain SQTIHQWPATLVQPVGSPLSLECTVEGTSNPNLYWYRQAAGRGLQLLFYSVGIGQISSEVPQNLSASRPQDRQFILSSKKLLLSDSGFYLCAWSGGYGAGGKGPPGGNQPQHFGDGTRLSIL.

This clone appeared once. The chain combines TRBV27 with TRBJ1-6; TRBD1 matches at 10 bases. CDR1 is MNHEY and CDR2 is SMNVEV in the germline V gene (reference sequence). With V trimmed by 5 bases and J by 3 bases, 7 bases remained unmatched. The CDR3 is 17 amino acids. The CDR3 loop is CASSHRQGAIYNSPLHF. The CDR3 region has the DNA TGTGCCAGCAGTCACCGACAGGGGGCTATCTATAATTCACCCCTCCACTTT.

For this clone: Other DNA sequences in this specimen translate into the identical CDR3. This chain links TRBV9 with TRBJ2-2; TRBD1 is a possible D gene (5 bases). The CDR3 is 15 amino acids. CDR1 is SGDLS, CDR2 YYNGEE, per germline. The V gene lost 0 bases and the J gene lost 0 bases, with 6 bases spanning the gap. CDR3 nucleotide sequence: TGTGCCAGCAGCGTAGCAGGGTCGAACACCGGGGAGCTGTTTTTT. This encodes CASSVAGSNTGELFF.

This chain links TRBV9 with TRBJ2-7; the match to TRBD2 covers 14 bases. The CDR3 is 15 amino acids. The V segment lost 4 bases and the J segment 3 bases; nucleotides outside the gene matches: 3. Germline values: CDR1 SGDLS, CDR2 YYNGEE. The DNA of the CDR3 is TGTGCCAGCAGCCGGGGGACTAGCGGGAGCTACGAGCAGTACTTC. Translating it yields CASSRGTSGSYEQYF.